Below, one T cell receptor (beta chain) is given with its context. Its antigen is unknown. Per-base qualities were not stored, and no clone one base away is much larger. The receptor library was made with 5' RACE. The sample was run on a NextSeq 500. In the TCR library protocol, unique molecular identifiers were attached to individual cDNA molecules to correct for PCR bias and sequencing error. Sequencing covered both TCR alpha and beta chains, and within each sample the abundances of alpha and beta sequences were tightly co-correlated. For the original study's pipeline: Decombinator V4 was used to annotate the V gene, J gene and CDR3 of the TCR sequences. TCRs were defined as expanded if a significant change between any two time points was detected under a Poisson model with p below 0.0001. TCR abundances were normalised to the total number of TCRs sequenced in each sample and reported as counts per million. TRAV1-2 paired with TRAJ12, TRAJ20 or TRAJ33 defined MAIT TCRs, while TRAV10 paired with TRAJ18 defined iNKT TCRs. VDJdb, accessed 1 November 2021, was searched for CMV, EBV and SARS-CoV-2 annotated TCRs, excluding TCRs annotated for multiple antigens. TCRdb itself trimmed the public reads at Q25 with fastp, ran MiXCR and retained productive beta chains. Rows matching on CDR3 protein sequence are summarized as one entry with the most common DNA and genes. The V and J calls and clone size are TCRdb's, not the authors'. In this sample the table shows about 77,000 distinct CDR3 sequences, 9.5% to 15% of which occur a single time. The top ten hold about a sixth of the sample.

CDR1 and CDR2 were assigned from the germline V gene as SGHTA and FQGNSA. V gives up 6 bases and J gives up 1 base, and the segment between their germline ends measures 11 bases. The CDR3, from cysteine to phenylalanine, totals 14 residues. Only the CDR3 region is kept as DNA, spanning 42 bases read in frame from base 1. Set within a cohort of healthcare workers in London, UK, this nested case-control study involved weekly PCR testing of nasopharyngeal swabs along with blood sampling. Healthcare workers were recruited during the week of the UK lockdown, between 23 and 31 March 2020, and followed weekly for up to about 15 weeks. The data were taken from a study of early T cells in non-severe SARS-CoV-2 infection (dated by TCRdb to about 2021). Looking at the study overall: Because TCR sequencing was done on bulk RNA from unsorted whole blood, the alpha and beta chains could not be paired.

The study at large found these results: Matching against VDJdb was skewed toward anti-spike CD8 responses, likely underestimated virus-specific expansions, and missed private and CD4 specificities.

The rearranged segments are TRBV7-2 and TRBJ2-3; a tentative D call is TRBD1 (6 bases match). The receptor was isolated from an adult who was a healthcare worker with PCR-confirmed SARS-CoV-2 infection or an uninfected control (not recorded which). The donor label of this sample is uncertain. The sequences come from whole blood, collected at baseline. The DNA sequence reads TGTGCCAGCAGTGGGGGCAGAGGCACAGATACGCAGTATTTT. Its amino acids are CASSGGRGTDTQYF.